What follows are 27 T cell receptor beta chains derived from one specimen sequenced in a study of cytotoxic CD8 clonotypes in ibrutinib-treated CLL. The method was immunoSEQ multiplex PCR; TCRdb's version includes in-frame clones alone and lacks a portion of them. The table includes some 100,000 clones, 45% to 65% detected once. Sequences were derived from PBMCs, sampled after 24 months of ibrutinib treatment. These receptors were collected from a human donor with chronic lymphocytic leukemia.

This clone has just one count. The chain couples TRBV7-2 to TRBJ2-7; TRBD1 is a possible D gene (7 bases). CDR1 is SGHTA and CDR2 is FQGNSA in the germline V gene. V lost 5 bases, J lost 3 bases, and 14 bases lay in between. This CDR3 contains 14 residues. The CDR3 reads CASSNQGGNYEQYF. CDR3 bases: TGTGCCAGCAGCAACCAGGGGGGAAACTACGAGCAGTACTTC.

The J gene is TRBJ2-5, the V gene TRBV5-1; D possibly uses TRBD1 or TRBD2 (6 bases each). V shed 5 bases and J shed 4 bases, with 18 bases lying between them. CDR3 length: 15 residues. Germline loops: CDR1 SGHRS, CDR2 YFSETQ. CDR3 sequence (DNA): TGCGCCAGCAGGCTGGGGGGCGGCCCCAGAGAGACCCAGTACTTC. It encodes CASRLGGGPRETQYF.

The chain combines TRBV4-2 with TRBJ2-5, with 9 bases matching TRBD1. There are 15 residues in the CDR3. Trimming removed 4 bases from V and 3 bases from J; junction bases left unmatched: 6. The germline gives CDR1 LGHNA, CDR2 YNFKEQ. CDR3 nucleotides: TGTGCCAGCAGCCGAGGGACAGGGAGGGAAGAGACCCAGTACTTC. As protein: CASSRGTGREETQYF.

The chain has TRBV10-3 and TRBJ1-6, with 9 bases matching TRBD1. Germline V lookup: CDR1 ENHRY, CDR2 SYGVKD. Trimming removed 0 bases from V and 5 bases from J; junction bases left unmatched: 2. The CDR3 contains 16 residues. The CDR3 region is CAISESDRGNNSPLHF. CDR3 sequence (DNA): TGTGCCATCAGTGAGTCGGACAGGGGCAATAATTCACCCCTCCACTTT.

The chain combines TRBV10-3 with TRBJ2-2; TRBD2 might be the D (6 bases). Trimming shortened V by 5 bases and J by 4 bases, and 17 bases separated the two germline ends. The CDR3 sequence is 16 residues long. Germline V gene data show CDR1 as ENHRY and CDR2 as SYGVKD. The CDR3: CAISSGGGIFTGELFF. CDR3 sequence (DNA): TGTGCCATCAGTAGCGGTGGGGGGATATTCACCGGGGAGCTGTTTTTT.

The chain joins TRBV29-1 to TRBJ1-1, with D perhaps matching TRBD1 (6 bases). CDR1 and CDR2 (germline): SQVTM, ANQGSEA. With 7 bases removed from V and 4 bases from J, the gap between germline ends came to 13 bases. This CDR3 is 12 amino acids long. CDR3 nucleotides: TGCAGCGCAGAACAGGGAGGCACTGAAGCTTTCTTT. This codes for CSAEQGGTEAFF.

This clone was picked up a small number of times. J is TRBJ2-3 and V is TRBV9; TRBD1 might be the D (5 bases). Between the trimmed V and J ends, which lost 1 base and 5 bases, there was a span of 5 bases. The CDR3 totals 12 residues. Germline V gene sequence: CDR1 SGDLS, CDR2 YYNGEE. DNA for the CDR3: TGTGCCAGCAGCGTACAGGGAGATACGCAGTATTTT. It specifies CASSVQGDTQYF. Supplemented by reference TRBV9 and TRBJ2-3, the full variable domain reads DSGVTQTPKHLITATGQRVTLRCSPRSGDLSVYWYQQSLDQGLQFLIQYYNGEERAKGNILERFSAQQFPDLHSELNLSSLELGDSALYFCASSVQGDTQYFGPGTRLTVL.

V gene TRBV9 combines with J gene TRBJ2-7; 11 nucleotides agree with TRBD2. The V segment lost 5 bases and the J segment 3 bases; nucleotides outside the gene matches: 10. Germline-derived CDR1 and CDR2 are SGDLS and YYNGEE. The CDR3 contains 16 residues. The CDR3 sequence: CASSRTPSGGIYEQYF. The CDR3 DNA is TGTGCCAGCAGTCGTACTCCTAGCGGGGGGATCTACGAGCAGTACTTC.

This clone was counted between two and nine times. V is TRBV11-2 and J is TRBJ1-1; a weak D match, TRBD1 (5 bases). In germline, CDR1 is SGHAT, CDR2 FQNNGV. This CDR3 comprises 13 residues. The V gene lost 1 base and the J gene lost 11 bases, with 14 bases spanning the gap. CDR3 nucleotide sequence: TGTGCCAGCAGCTTAGCCAGGGCCGGAGGGGCTTTCTTT. Encoded protein: CASSLARAGGAFF.

This chain connects TRBV29-1 to TRBJ1-2; TRBD1 is a possible D gene (5 bases). This CDR3 spans 12 amino acids. V was clipped by 8 bases and J by 8 bases, with 18 bases between them. Germline values: CDR1 SQVTM, CDR2 ANQGSEA. Here the CDR3 reads CSLGEGREGYTF. The CDR3 region has the DNA TGCAGCCTTGGGGAGGGACGGGAGGGCTACACCTTC.

CDR3 region: CAWDQRPVTDTQYF. The CDR3 DNA sequence: TGTGCCTGGGACCAGCGGCCCGTCACAGATACGCAGTATTTT. This chain connects TRBV30 to TRBJ2-3; a possible D gene is TRBD2 (5 bases). This CDR3 contains 14 residues. V lost 5 bases and J 2 bases, leaving 14 bases between the germline ends. Germline V gene lookup returns CDR1 GTSNPN and CDR2 SVGIG (reference sequence).

The table lists this clone with a few counts. V usage is TRBV5-5 and J usage is TRBJ1-2; 9 bases align to TRBD1. The length of the CDR3 is 15 residues. V was clipped by 2 bases and J by 4 bases; unmatched bases: 6. Germline values: CDR1 SGHKS, CDR2 YYEKEE (reference sequence). The CDR3 is CASSLSGQGLYGYTF. CDR3 in DNA: TGTGCCAGCAGCTTATCGGGACAGGGACTCTATGGCTACACCTTC.

The genes are TRBV5-1 and TRBJ2-7; D perhaps matches TRBD1 (6 bases). This CDR3 comprises 13 residues. V was clipped by 0 bases and J by 7 bases, with 11 bases between them. Germline values: CDR1 SGHRS, CDR2 YFSETQ. CDR3 residues: CASSLVGGREQYF. DNA for the CDR3: TGCGCCAGCAGCTTGGTAGGGGGTAGAGAGCAGTACTTC.

The V and J genes are TRBV18 and TRBJ2-3; no reliable D call. In germline, CDR1 is KGHSH, CDR2 LQKENI. V lost 6 bases to trimming and J lost 3 bases, with 10 bases between them. The CDR3 is 13 amino acids. CDR3 DNA sequence: TGTGCCAGCTCCCCAATGGGGACAGATACGCAGTATTTT. It translates to CASSPMGTDTQYF.

CDR3: CASSLLAGRVTDTQYF. The DNA for the CDR3 is TGTGCCAGCAGCTTGCTAGCGGGGCGTGTAACAGATACGCAGTATTTT. The chain is built from TRBV7-3 and TRBJ2-3, with 9 bases that match TRBD2. With 3 bases clipped from V and 3 bases from J, the junction kept 7 bases outside the gene matches. Looked up from germline, CDR1 is SGHTA and CDR2 is FQGTGA. This CDR3 region has 16 residues.

The chain carries TRBV5-6 and TRBJ1-6, with D uncertain. The germline V gene encodes CDR1 SGHDT and CDR2 YYEEEE. Trimming shortened V by 3 bases and J by 1 base, and 14 bases separated the two germline ends. This CDR3 contains 17 residues. CDR3 coding DNA: TGTGCCAGCAGCTCAGGACCATCCCAATCCTATAATTCACCCCTCCACTTT. It is translated as CASSSGPSQSYNSPLHF.

V usage is TRBV18 and J usage is TRBJ2-5; TRBD2 matches 13 bases. The CDR3 extends over 17 amino acids. Germline V gene lookup returns CDR1 KGHSH and CDR2 LQKENI. Losses at the gene ends were 6 bases for V and 5 bases for J; bases not matched to a gene: 12. In DNA, the CDR3 is TGTGCCAGCTCGCCCGGGACTAGCGGGACCCAGCAGGAGACCCAGTACTTC. Protein product: CASSPGTSGTQQETQYF.

The V gene is TRBV18, the J gene TRBJ2-5, with 7 bases aligning to TRBD1. The junction had 6 bases not matched to a gene; V was cut back by 3 bases and J by 5 bases. The CDR3 consists of 14 residues. The V gene's germline CDR1 is KGHSH and CDR2 LQKENI. CDR3 sequence: CASSPGQGVETQYF. In nucleotides, the CDR3 is TGTGCCAGCTCACCGGGCCAGGGGGTCGAGACCCAGTACTTC.

This clone was recorded a few times. DNA of the CDR3: TGCGCCAGCAGCTTGGAAGGGGGCAGGGGAGGCGAGCAGTACTTC. This sequence encodes CASSLEGGRGGEQYF. The J gene is TRBJ2-7, the V gene TRBV5-1; TRBD1 might be the D (7 bases). Germline-derived CDR1 and CDR2 are SGHRS and YFSETQ. The ends were cut back, 0 bases at V and 6 bases at J, with 16 bases in the middle. This CDR3 has 15 residues. Together with reference TRBV5-1 and TRBJ2-7, the CDR3 gives the full variable domain: KAGVTQTPRYLIKTRGQQVTLSCSPISGHRSVSWYQQTPGQGLQFLFEYFSETQRNKGNFPGRFSGRQFSNSRSEMNVSTLELGDSALYLCASSLEGGRGGEQYFGPGTRLTVT.

The V gene is TRBV5-1, the J gene TRBJ2-7; the match to TRBD1 covers 8 bases. The V gene's germline CDR1 is SGHRS and CDR2 YFSETQ. The CDR3 spans 15 residues. Trimming cost V 2 bases and J 6 bases; bases outside gene matches: 10. CDR3 region: CASSLRTGRTVEQYF. In nucleotides, the CDR3 is TGCGCCAGCAGCTTAAGGACAGGGCGAACCGTCGAGCAGTACTTC.

The genes are TRBV30 and TRBJ2-7; 7 bases map to TRBD1. Germline V CDR1 and CDR2: GTSNPN, SVGIG (reference sequence). The CDR3 totals 14 residues. Germline trimming cut 3 bases from V and 0 bases from J; bases unmatched to any gene: 5. The chain's CDR3 is CAWRQGTYSYEQYF. Here the CDR3 DNA reads TGTGCCTGGAGACAGGGGACCTACTCCTACGAGCAGTACTTC.

The V call is TRBV2, the J call TRBJ2-7; D possibly uses TRBD1 or TRBD2 (5 bases each). Looked up from germline, CDR1 is SNHLY and CDR2 is FYNNEI. The CDR3 totals 15 residues. Trimming cost V 5 bases and J 1 base, with 15 bases left between them. The CDR3 here is CASSRTGTGSYEQYF. CDR3 nucleotide sequence: TGTGCCAGCAGTAGAACCGGGACGGGATCCTACGAGCAGTACTTC. Using reference TRBV2 and TRBJ2-7 for the parts outside the CDR3, the full variable domain is EPEVTQTPSHQVTQMGQEVILRCVPISNHLYFYWYRQILGQKVEFLVSFYNNEISEKSEIFDDQFSVERPDGSNFTLKIRSTKLEDSAMYFCASSRTGTGSYEQYFGPGTRLTVT.

The chain couples TRBV30 to TRBJ1-1, with unresolved D. The CDR3 has 15 amino acids. The germline CDR1 and CDR2 sequences are GTSNPN and SVGIG (reference sequence). V was cut by 1 base and J by 2 bases, with 14 bases left in between. CDR3: CAWSALIGPNTEAFF. CDR3 sequence (DNA): TGTGCCTGGAGTGCCCTGATCGGACCTAACACTGAAGCTTTCTTT.

The rearrangement links TRBV18 to TRBJ1-3; D is unclear. This CDR3 is 15 amino acids long. Germline assignment: CDR1 KGHSH and CDR2 LQKENI. The germline V and J ends were trimmed by 2 bases and 0 bases, with 8 bases remaining between them. In DNA form, the CDR3 reads TGTGCCAGCTCACCAACAGTAGACTCTGGAAACACCATATATTTT. Its protein is CASSPTVDSGNTIYF.

This sequence joins TRBV5-1 and TRBJ2-6, with D unclear. The germline V gene encodes CDR1 SGHRS and CDR2 YFSETQ. This CDR3 spans 15 amino acids. V lost 4 bases, J lost 1 base, and 9 bases lay in between. Here the CDR3 DNA reads TGCGCCAGCAGCCTCACGTTTTCTGGGGCCAACGTCCTGACTTTC. Translated, it gives CASSLTFSGANVLTF.

The genes are TRBV2 and TRBJ1-6; a possible D gene is TRBD1 (6 bases). This CDR3 has 15 amino acids. The germline gives CDR1 SNHLY, CDR2 FYNNEI. Trimming pared 10 bases from V and 8 bases from J, leaving 21 bases between. The CDR3 DNA sequence: TGTGCCATCTCAAAGACAGGCCAGGAGGATTCACCCCTCCACTTT. Translation gives CAISKTGQEDSPLHF.

This clone was observed a handful of times. The rearrangement uses TRBV6-5 and TRBJ2-6; D gene uncertain. Trimming shortened V by 4 bases and J by 4 bases, and 8 bases separated the two germline ends. CDR3 size: 14 residues. From germline, CDR1 is MNHEY and CDR2 SVGAGI. The CDR3 sequence: CASSLRDGANVLTF. The CDR3 coding sequence is TGTGCCAGCAGTTTACGTGACGGGGCCAACGTCCTGACTTTC.